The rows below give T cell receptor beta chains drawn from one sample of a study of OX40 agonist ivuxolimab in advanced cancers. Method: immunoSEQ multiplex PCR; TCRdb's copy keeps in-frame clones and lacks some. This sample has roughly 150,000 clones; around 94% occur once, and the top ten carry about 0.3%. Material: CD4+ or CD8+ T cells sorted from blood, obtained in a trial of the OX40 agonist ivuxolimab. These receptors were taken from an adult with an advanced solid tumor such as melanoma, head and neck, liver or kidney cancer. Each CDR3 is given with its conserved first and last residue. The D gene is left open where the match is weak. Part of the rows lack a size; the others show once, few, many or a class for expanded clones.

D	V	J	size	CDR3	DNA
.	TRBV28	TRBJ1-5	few	CASSFRTYYSNQPQHF	TGTGCCAGCAGTTTCCGGACCTACTATAGCAATCAGCCCCAGCATTTT
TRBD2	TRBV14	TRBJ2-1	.	CASSQGLAGGSPYNEQFF	TGTGCCAGCAGCCAAGGGCTAGCGGGGGGTAGCCCCTACAATGAGCAGTTCTTC
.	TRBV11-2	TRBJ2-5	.	CASSLAHGETQYF	TGTGCCAGCAGCTTAGCCCACGGGGAGACCCAGTACTTC
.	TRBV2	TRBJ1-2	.	CASSGGVYGYTF	TGTGCCAGCAGTGGGGGGGTCTATGGCTACACCTTC
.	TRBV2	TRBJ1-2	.	CASSAQPRGAVGYTF	TGTGCCAGCAGTGCCCAGCCAAGGGGCGCGGTTGGCTACACCTTC
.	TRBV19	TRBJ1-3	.	CAASPQADSSGNTIYF	TGTGCCGCCTCCCCACAGGCAGACTCCTCTGGAAACACCATATATTTT
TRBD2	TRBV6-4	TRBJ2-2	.	CASSDRPGLAGGFTGELFF	TGTGCCAGCAGTGACCGTCCGGGACTAGCGGGAGGTTTTACCGGGGAGCTGTTTTTT
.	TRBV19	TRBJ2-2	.	CASSIQGTGELFF	TGTGCCAGTAGTATACAAGGTACCGGGGAGCTGTTTTTT
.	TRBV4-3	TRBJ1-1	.	CASSQGEGDRTEAFF	TGCGCCAGCAGCCAAGGGGAGGGCGATCGGACTGAAGCTTTCTTT
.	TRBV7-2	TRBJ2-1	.	CASSLSLGAGTGRFF	TGTGCCAGCAGCTTATCGTTGGGTGCTGGGACGGGGCGGTTCTTC